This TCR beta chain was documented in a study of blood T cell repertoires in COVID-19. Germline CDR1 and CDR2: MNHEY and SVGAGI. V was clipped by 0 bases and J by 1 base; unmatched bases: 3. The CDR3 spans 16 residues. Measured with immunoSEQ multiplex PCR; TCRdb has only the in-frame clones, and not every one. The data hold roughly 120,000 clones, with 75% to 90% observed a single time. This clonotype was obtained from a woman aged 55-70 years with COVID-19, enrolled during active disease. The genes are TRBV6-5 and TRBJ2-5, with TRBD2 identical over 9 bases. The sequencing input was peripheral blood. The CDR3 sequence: CASSYSLAGFQETQYF. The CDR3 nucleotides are TGTGCCAGCAGTTACTCCCTAGCGGGGTTCCAAGAGACCCAGTACTTC.